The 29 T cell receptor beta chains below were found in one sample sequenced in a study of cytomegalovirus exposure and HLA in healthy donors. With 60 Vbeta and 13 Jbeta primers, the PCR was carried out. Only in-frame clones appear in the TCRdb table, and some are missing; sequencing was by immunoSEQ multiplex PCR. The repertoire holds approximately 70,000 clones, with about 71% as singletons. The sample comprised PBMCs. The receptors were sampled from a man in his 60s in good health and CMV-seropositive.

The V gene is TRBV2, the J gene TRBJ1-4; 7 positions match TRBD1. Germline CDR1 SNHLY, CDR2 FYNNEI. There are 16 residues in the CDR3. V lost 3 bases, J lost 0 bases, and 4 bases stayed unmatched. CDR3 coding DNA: TGTGCCAGCAGTGACCCAGGGACAGCAACTAATGAAAAACTGTTTTTT. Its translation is CASSDPGTATNEKLFF.

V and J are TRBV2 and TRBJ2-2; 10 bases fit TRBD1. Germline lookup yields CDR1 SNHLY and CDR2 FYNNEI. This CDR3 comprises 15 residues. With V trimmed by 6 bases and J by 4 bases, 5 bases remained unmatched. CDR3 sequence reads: CASSYGTGVTGELFF. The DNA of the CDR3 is TGTGCCAGCAGCTACGGGACAGGGGTCACCGGGGAGCTGTTTTTT. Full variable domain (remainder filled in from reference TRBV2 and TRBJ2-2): EPEVTQTPSHQVTQMGQEVILRCVPISNHLYFYWYRQILGQKVEFLVSFYNNEISEKSEIFDDQFSVERPDGSNFTLKIRSTKLEDSAMYFCASSYGTGVTGELFFGEGSRLTVL.

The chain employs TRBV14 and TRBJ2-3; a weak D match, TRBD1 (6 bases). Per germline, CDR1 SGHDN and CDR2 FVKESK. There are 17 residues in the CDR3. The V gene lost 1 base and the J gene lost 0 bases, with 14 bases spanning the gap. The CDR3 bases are TGTGCCAGCAGCCAAGGGGGGCTTCCGGGGAGCACAGATACGCAGTATTTT. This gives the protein CASSQGGLPGSTDTQYF.

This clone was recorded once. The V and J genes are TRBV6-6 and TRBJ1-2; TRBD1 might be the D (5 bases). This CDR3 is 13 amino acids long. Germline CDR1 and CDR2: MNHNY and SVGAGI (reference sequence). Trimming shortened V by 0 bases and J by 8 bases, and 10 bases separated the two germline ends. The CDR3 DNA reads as TGTGCCAGCAGTTACTCAGGGGCCCGGGGCTACACCTTC. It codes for CASSYSGARGYTF.

CDR3: CASSLTGRTEAFF. The CDR3 DNA reads as TGCGCCAGCAGCTTGACAGGCCGTACTGAAGCTTTCTTT. The V and J genes are TRBV5-1 and TRBJ1-1; D may be TRBD1 (5 bases). CDR3 length: 13 amino acids. The V end was cut by 1 base, the J end by 5 bases, with 9 bases between. Germline loops: CDR1 SGHRS, CDR2 YFSETQ. The complete variable domain, with remaining parts taken from reference TRBV5-1 and TRBJ1-1, reads KAGVTQTPRYLIKTRGQQVTLSCSPISGHRSVSWYQQTPGQGLQFLFEYFSETQRNKGNFPGRFSGRQFSNSRSEMNVSTLELGDSALYLCASSLTGRTEAFFGQGTRLTVV.

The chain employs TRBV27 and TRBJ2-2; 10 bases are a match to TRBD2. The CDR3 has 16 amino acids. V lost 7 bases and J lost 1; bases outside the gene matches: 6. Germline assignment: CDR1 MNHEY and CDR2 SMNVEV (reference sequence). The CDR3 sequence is CASTFTSGVNTGELFF. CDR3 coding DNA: TGTGCCAGCACCTTTACTAGCGGGGTGAACACCGGGGAGCTGTTTTTT.

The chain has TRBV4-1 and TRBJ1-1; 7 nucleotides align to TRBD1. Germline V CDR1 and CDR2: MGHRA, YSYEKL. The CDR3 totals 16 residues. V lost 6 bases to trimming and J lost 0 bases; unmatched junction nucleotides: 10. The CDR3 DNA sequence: TGCGCCAGCAGTCACGACACCGGGACAGTGAACACTGAAGCTTTCTTT. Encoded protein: CASSHDTGTVNTEAFF.

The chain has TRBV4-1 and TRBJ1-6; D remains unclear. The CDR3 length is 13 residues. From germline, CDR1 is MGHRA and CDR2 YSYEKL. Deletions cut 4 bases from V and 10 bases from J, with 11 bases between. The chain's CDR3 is CASSRGPESPLHF. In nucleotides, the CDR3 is TGCGCCAGCAGCCGCGGGCCCGAGTCACCCCTCCACTTT.

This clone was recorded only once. The CDR3 DNA sequence: TGTGCCAGTTTAAATCGGGCTAATGAAAAACTGTTTTTT. Its protein product is CASLNRANEKLFF. J is TRBJ1-4 and V is TRBV19; D is undetermined. The CDR3 runs to 13 residues. Trimming took off 8 bases at V and 3 bases at J, with 10 bases between the two ends. Germline CDR1 reads LNHDA; CDR2 reads SQIVND (reference sequence).

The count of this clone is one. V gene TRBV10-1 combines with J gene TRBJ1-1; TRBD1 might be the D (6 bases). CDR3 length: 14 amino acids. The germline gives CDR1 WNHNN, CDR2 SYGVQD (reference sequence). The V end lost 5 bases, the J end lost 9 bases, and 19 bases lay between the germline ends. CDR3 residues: CASSRSTGSSKAFF. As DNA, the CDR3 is TGCGCCAGCAGTCGGTCTACAGGGAGTTCTAAAGCTTTCTTT.

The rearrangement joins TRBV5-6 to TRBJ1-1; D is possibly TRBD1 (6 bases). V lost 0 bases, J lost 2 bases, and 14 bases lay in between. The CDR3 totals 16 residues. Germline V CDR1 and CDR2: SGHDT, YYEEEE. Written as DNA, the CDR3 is TGTGCCAGCAGCTTGGTGAGGGCGGGGGCAAACACTGAAGCTTTCTTT. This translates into CASSLVRAGANTEAFF.

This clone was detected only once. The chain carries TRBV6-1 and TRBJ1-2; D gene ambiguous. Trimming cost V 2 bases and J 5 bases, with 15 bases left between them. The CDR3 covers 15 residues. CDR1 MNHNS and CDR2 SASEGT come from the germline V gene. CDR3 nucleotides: TGTGCCAGCAGTGAATTTTCGACGGAGCCGTATGGCTACACCTTC. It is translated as CASSEFSTEPYGYTF.

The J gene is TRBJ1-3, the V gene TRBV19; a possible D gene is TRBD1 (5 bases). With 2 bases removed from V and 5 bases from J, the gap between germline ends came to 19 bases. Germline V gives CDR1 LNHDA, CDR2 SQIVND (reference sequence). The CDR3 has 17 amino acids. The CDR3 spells CASSISGAKTVRNTIYF. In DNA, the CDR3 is TGTGCCAGTAGTATAAGTGGGGCGAAGACAGTGCGAAACACCATATATTTT.

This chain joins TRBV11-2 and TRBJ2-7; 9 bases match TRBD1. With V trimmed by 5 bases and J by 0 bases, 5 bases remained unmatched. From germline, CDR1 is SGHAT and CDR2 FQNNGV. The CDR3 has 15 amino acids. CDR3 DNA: TGTGCCAGCAGCGTACAGGGGGCTCACTCCTACGAGCAGTACTTC. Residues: CASSVQGAHSYEQYF.

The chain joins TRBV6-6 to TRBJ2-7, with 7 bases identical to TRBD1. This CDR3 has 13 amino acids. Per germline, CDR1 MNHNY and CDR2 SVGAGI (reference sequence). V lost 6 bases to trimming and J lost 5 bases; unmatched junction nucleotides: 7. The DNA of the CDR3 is TGTGCCAGCAGCACCCAGGGGGAGCACGAGCAGTACTTC. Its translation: CASSTQGEHEQYF.

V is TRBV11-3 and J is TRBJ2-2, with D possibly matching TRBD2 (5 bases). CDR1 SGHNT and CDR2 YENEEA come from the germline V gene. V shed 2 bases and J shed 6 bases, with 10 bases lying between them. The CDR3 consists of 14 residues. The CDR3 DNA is TGTGCCAGCAGCTTACTAGCAAGGGCCGGGGAGCTGTTTTTT. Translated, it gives CASSLLARAGELFF.

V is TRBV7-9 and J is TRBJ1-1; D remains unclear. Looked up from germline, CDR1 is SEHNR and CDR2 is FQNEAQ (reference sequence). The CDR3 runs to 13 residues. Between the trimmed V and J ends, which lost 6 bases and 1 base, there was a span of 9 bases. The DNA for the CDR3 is TGTGCCAGCAGGTACGATAGGAACACTGAAGCTTTCTTT. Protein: CASRYDRNTEAFF.

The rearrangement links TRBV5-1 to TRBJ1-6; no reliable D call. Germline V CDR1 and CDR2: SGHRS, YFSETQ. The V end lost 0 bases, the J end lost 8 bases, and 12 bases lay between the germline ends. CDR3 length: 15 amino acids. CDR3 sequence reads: CASSLVSGKDSPLHF. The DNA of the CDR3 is TGCGCCAGCAGCTTGGTGTCGGGGAAGGATTCACCCCTCCACTTT.

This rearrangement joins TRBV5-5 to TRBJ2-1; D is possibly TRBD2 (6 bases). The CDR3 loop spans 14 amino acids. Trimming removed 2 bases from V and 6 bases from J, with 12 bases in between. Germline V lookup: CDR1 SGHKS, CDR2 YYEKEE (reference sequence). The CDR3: CASSFSAGGNEQFF. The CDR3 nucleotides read TGTGCCAGCAGCTTCTCGGCCGGGGGCAATGAGCAGTTCTTC.

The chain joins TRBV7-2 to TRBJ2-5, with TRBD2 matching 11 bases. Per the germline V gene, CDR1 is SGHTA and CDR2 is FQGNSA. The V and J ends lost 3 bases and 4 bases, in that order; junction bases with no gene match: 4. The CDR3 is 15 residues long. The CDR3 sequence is CASSFSLAGGETQYF. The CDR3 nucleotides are TGTGCCAGCAGCTTTTCCCTAGCGGGAGGAGAGACCCAGTACTTC. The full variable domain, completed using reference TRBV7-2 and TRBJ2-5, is GAGVSQSPSNKVTEKGKDVELRCDPISGHTALYWYRQSLGQGLEFLIYFQGNSAPDKSGLPSDRFSAERTGGSVSTLTIQRTQQEDSAVYLCASSFSLAGGETQYFGPGTRLLVL.

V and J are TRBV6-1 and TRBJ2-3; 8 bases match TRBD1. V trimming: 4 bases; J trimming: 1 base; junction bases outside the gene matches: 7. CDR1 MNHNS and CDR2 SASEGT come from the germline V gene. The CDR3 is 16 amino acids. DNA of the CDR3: TGTGCCAGCAGTGGTCAGGGGGCTCGTGGCACAGATACGCAGTATTTT. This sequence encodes CASSGQGARGTDTQYF.

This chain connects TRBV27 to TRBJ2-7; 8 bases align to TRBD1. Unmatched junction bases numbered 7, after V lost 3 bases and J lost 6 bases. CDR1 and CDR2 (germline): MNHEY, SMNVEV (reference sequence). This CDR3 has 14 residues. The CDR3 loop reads CASSLNRGAGEQYF. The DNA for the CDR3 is TGTGCCAGCAGTTTGAACAGGGGGGCGGGCGAGCAGTACTTC.

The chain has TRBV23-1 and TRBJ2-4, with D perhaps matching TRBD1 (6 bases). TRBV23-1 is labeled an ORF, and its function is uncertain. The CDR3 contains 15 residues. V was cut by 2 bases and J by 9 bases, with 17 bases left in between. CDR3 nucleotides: TGCGCCAGCAGTCAACGACAGGACTTACTGGGCATTCAGTACTTC. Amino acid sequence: CASSQRQDLLGIQYF.

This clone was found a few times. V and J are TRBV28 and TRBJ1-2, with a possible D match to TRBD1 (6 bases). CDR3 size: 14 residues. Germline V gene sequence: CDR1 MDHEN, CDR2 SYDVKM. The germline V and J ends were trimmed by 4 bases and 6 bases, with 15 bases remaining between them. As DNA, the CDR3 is TGTGCCAGCAGTTCATCGCCAGGGGTGAATGGCTACACCTTC. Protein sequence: CASSSSPGVNGYTF.

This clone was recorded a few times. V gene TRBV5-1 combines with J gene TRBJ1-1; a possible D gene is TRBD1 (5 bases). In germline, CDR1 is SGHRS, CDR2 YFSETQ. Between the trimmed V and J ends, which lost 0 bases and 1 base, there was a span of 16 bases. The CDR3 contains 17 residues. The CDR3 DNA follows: TGCGCCAGCAGCTTGGAAGAGTTACGGGACTGGAACACTGAAGCTTTCTTT. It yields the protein CASSLEELRDWNTEAFF.

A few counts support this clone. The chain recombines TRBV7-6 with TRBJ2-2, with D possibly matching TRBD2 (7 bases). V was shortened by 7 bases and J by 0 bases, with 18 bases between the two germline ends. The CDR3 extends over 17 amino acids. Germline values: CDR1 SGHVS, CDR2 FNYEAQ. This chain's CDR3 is CASTLKGGDPNTGELFF. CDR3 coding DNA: TGTGCCAGCACCCTCAAGGGGGGGGACCCGAACACCGGGGAGCTGTTTTTT.

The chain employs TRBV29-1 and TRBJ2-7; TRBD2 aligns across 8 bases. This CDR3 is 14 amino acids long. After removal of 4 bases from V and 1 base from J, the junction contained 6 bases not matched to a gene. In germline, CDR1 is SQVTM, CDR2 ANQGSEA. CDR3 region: CSVAGLVGSYEQYF. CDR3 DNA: TGCAGCGTTGCGGGACTAGTAGGTTCCTACGAGCAGTACTTC.

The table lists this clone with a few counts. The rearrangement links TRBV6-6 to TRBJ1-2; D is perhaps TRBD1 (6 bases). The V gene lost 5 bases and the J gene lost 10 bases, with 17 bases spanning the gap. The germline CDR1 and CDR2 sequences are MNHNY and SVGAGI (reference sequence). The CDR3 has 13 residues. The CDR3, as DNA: TGTGCCAGCAGTAACGAACTTGGACAGATCTACACCTTC. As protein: CASSNELGQIYTF.

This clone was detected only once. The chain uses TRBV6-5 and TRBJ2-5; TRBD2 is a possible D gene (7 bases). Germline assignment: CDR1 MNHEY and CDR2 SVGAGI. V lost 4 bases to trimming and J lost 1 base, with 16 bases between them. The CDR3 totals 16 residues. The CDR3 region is CASSSPGAGAQETQYF. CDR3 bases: TGTGCCAGCAGTTCCCCAGGGGCGGGGGCCCAAGAGACCCAGTACTTC.